These 28 T cell receptor beta chains came from one sample sequenced in a study of T-cell memory formation after mild COVID-19. TCRdb analysed the 5' RACE reads with MiXCR anew, one entry per CDR3 protein. This table holds 40,000 to 55,000 distinct CDR3 sequences, 6% to 8% found once. Specimen: PBMCs or a T cell subset sorted from them (not recorded which). The source is a man aged 18 to 29 who had mild COVID-19 (a few samples of this study predate the infection). Cell type and time point are not known.

In its sample, this clonotype was seen many times. The rearrangement links TRBV5-1 to TRBJ2-5; TRBD1 matches 9 bases. This CDR3 contains 14 residues. The germline V gene has CDR1 SGHRS and CDR2 YFSETQ. V lost 4 bases, J lost 5 bases, and 6 bases stayed unmatched. The CDR3 is CASSVQGAQETQYF. The CDR3 nucleotides are TGCGCCAGCAGCGTACAGGGGGCGCAGGAGACCCAGTACTTC. Drawing the rest from reference TRBV5-1 and TRBJ2-5, the complete variable domain is KAGVTQTPRYLIKTRGQQVTLSCSPISGHRSVSWYQQTPGQGLQFLFEYFSETQRNKGNFPGRFSGRQFSNSRSEMNVSTLELGDSALYLCASSVQGAQETQYFGPGTRLLVL.

This chain uses TRBV7-2 with TRBJ2-1; 7 bases map to TRBD2. V lost 3 bases to trimming and J lost 9 bases; unmatched junction nucleotides: 8. The CDR3 runs to 14 residues. The germline CDR1 and CDR2 sequences are SGHTA and FQGNSA. The CDR3 bases are TGTGCCAGCAGCTTCACGGGGGGTGGGATTGAGCAGTTCTTC. It yields the protein CASSFTGGGIEQFF.

This clonotype was counted only a few times. This chain uses TRBV6-5 with TRBJ1-1; D call uncertain. CDR3 size: 13 residues. V lost 0 bases and J 0 bases, leaving 2 bases between the germline ends. From germline, CDR1 is MNHEY and CDR2 SVGAGI. In nucleotides, the CDR3 is TGTGCCAGCAGTTACTCCATGAACACTGAAGCTTTCTTT. Its translation: CASSYSMNTEAFF.

V is TRBV7-2 and J is TRBJ2-3; possible D gene TRBD2, 7 bases. Deletions cut 2 bases from V and 7 bases from J, with 22 bases between. Germline assignment: CDR1 SGHTA and CDR2 FQGNSA. This CDR3 spans 17 amino acids. This chain's CDR3 is CASSLPAGAPYMHTQYF. In DNA, the CDR3 is TGTGCCAGCAGCTTACCGGCGGGGGCCCCGTACATGCATACGCAGTATTTT.

This clonotype appeared many times. J is TRBJ1-4 and V is TRBV4-1; D not resolved. Germline V gene lookup returns CDR1 MGHRA and CDR2 YSYEKL. CDR3 length: 13 amino acids. V dropped 2 bases and J dropped 7 bases, with 8 bases sitting between them. The CDR3 spells CASSQLRSEKLFF. CDR3 in DNA: TGCGCCAGCAGCCAATTACGGTCTGAAAAACTGTTTTTT.

This clonotype ranks as medium-sized. The chain couples TRBV20-1 to TRBJ2-1; D is undetermined. This CDR3 has 13 residues. Germline values: CDR1 DFQATT, CDR2 SNEGSKA (reference sequence). V lost 7 bases and J 0 bases, leaving 10 bases between the germline ends. CDR3 nucleotides: TGCAGTGTACCACCTCTCTCCTACAATGAGCAGTTCTTC. Translation gives CSVPPLSYNEQFF.

The chain links TRBV4-3 to TRBJ2-3, with D perhaps matching TRBD2 (5 bases). The CDR3 runs to 13 residues. Trimming took off 2 bases at V and 3 bases at J, with 6 bases between the two ends. CDR1 and CDR2 (germline): LGHNA, YSLEER. CDR3 in DNA: TGCGCCAGCAGCCAAAGAGGGACAGATACGCAGTATTTT. It specifies CASSQRGTDTQYF.

This clonotype was counted between two and nine times. The J gene is TRBJ2-7, the V gene TRBV28; 8 bases fit TRBD1. V trimming: 6 bases; J trimming: 2 bases; junction bases outside the gene matches: 6. CDR1 is MDHEN, CDR2 SYDVKM, per germline. There are 14 residues in the CDR3. For the CDR3, the DNA is TGTGCCAGCAGCCCAACGGGACAGGCCTACGAGCAGTACGTC. Protein: CASSPTGQAYEQYV.

Only a few counts were recorded for this clonotype. V usage is TRBV4-1 and J usage is TRBJ2-3, with 9 bases matching TRBD1. The CDR3 contains 14 residues. CDR1 and CDR2 from the germline V gene are MGHRA and YSYEKL. V lost 8 bases and J lost 2; bases outside the gene matches: 5. This CDR3 is CASRDRVFTDTQYF. The CDR3 nucleotides read TGCGCCAGCCGGGACAGGGTTTTCACAGATACGCAGTATTTT.

This clonotype was observed many times. J is TRBJ2-2 and V is TRBV4-1, with 9 bases matching TRBD2. The trim removed 4 bases at V and 7 bases at J, leaving 10 bases unmatched. Germline V lookup: CDR1 MGHRA, CDR2 YSYEKL. CDR3 length equals 16 residues. CDR3 amino acids: CASSRRLAGDHGELFF. In nucleotides, the CDR3 is TGCGCCAGCAGCCGCCGGTTAGCGGGGGATCACGGGGAGCTGTTTTTT.

The genes are TRBV13 and TRBJ2-1; TRBD1 matches at 11 bases. With V trimmed by 5 bases and J by 7 bases, 10 bases remained unmatched. This CDR3 is built from 16 residues. Looked up from germline, CDR1 is PRHDT and CDR2 is FYEKMQ (reference sequence). CDR3 DNA sequence: TGTGCCAGCAGCCCCAACCCCGGGACAGGGGGAAATGAGCAGTTCTTC. Protein product: CASSPNPGTGGNEQFF.

This clonotype turned up a few times. This chain connects TRBV29-1 to TRBJ2-5; D is ambiguous. Trimming pared 4 bases from V and 0 bases from J, leaving 3 bases between. From germline, CDR1 is SQVTM and CDR2 ANQGSEA. The CDR3 sequence is 11 residues long. This CDR3 is CSVVYQETQYF. The CDR3 DNA is TGCAGCGTTGTGTACCAAGAGACCCAGTACTTC.

The chain joins TRBV6-5 to TRBJ1-6, with 7 bases aligning to TRBD1. The CDR3 is 13 amino acids. CDR1 is MNHEY and CDR2 is SVGAGI in the germline V gene. Trimming took 8 bases from V and 7 from J; bases not matched to a gene: 5. The DNA of the CDR3 is TGTGCCAGCGGCACAGGGGCGAATTCACCCCTCCACTTT. This codes for CASGTGANSPLHF.

The chain is built from TRBV4-3 and TRBJ1-1, with a possible D match to TRBD1 (6 bases). The CDR3 has 15 residues. With 4 bases removed from V and 4 bases from J, the gap between germline ends came to 16 bases. Germline CDR1 is LGHNA and CDR2 is YSLEER. The CDR3 DNA is TGCGCCAGCAGCCTCCAAGGAGGGGGGGGCACTGAAGCTTTCTTT. Translating it yields CASSLQGGGGTEAFF.

This clonotype was recorded a few times. The chain employs TRBV4-3 and TRBJ2-3, with D possibly TRBD2 on 6 matching bases. Germline CDR1 LGHNA, CDR2 YSLEER. This CDR3 spans 15 amino acids. Deletions cut 0 bases from V and 8 bases from J, with 15 bases between. The CDR3, as DNA: TGCGCCAGCAGCCAAGATGAGGGCCACGGGGGTACGCAGTATTTT. As protein: CASSQDEGHGGTQYF.

There are a few counts of this clonotype. The V gene is TRBV18, the J gene TRBJ1-5; 8 bases line up with TRBD1. V was clipped by 5 bases and J by 6 bases; unmatched bases: 12. Germline CDR1 and CDR2: KGHSH and LQKENI. The CDR3 is 16 residues long. CDR3 sequence: CASSFGTGAVGQPQHF. The CDR3 DNA follows: TGTGCCAGCTCATTCGGGACAGGCGCGGTAGGTCAGCCCCAGCATTTT.

The chain links TRBV5-1 to TRBJ2-7; TRBD2 is a possible D gene (6 bases). V was trimmed by 0 bases and J by 6 bases, leaving 13 bases between them. The germline V gene encodes CDR1 SGHRS and CDR2 YFSETQ. The CDR3 has 14 residues. This CDR3 is CASSLVGGDREQYF. CDR3 in DNA: TGCGCCAGCAGCTTGGTTGGCGGGGACCGCGAGCAGTACTTC.

This clonotype was recorded a few times. The V call is TRBV4-3, the J call TRBJ2-5; possibly TRBD1 for D (6 bases). Germline-derived CDR1 and CDR2 are LGHNA and YSLEER. The CDR3 runs to 14 residues. Trimming pared 1 base from V and 5 bases from J, leaving 11 bases between. CDR3 amino acids: CASSQVTGRETQYF. Here the CDR3 DNA reads TGCGCCAGCAGCCAAGTTACAGGGCGGGAGACCCAGTACTTC.

This clonotype was seen many times. This chain joins TRBV3-1 and TRBJ2-1; no definite D call. The germline V gene has CDR1 LGHDT and CDR2 YNNKEL (reference sequence). This CDR3 is built from 14 residues. The V gene lost 4 bases and the J gene lost 5 bases, with 12 bases spanning the gap. The CDR3 loop is CASSPPGRDNEQFF. CDR3 DNA sequence: TGTGCCAGCAGCCCCCCCGGACGGGACAATGAGCAGTTCTTC.

The chain combines TRBV18 with TRBJ2-3, with D perhaps TRBD1 (6 bases). From germline, CDR1 is KGHSH and CDR2 LQKENI. The CDR3 covers 13 residues. Trimming took 3 bases from V and 5 from J, leaving 9 bases between them. The CDR3 DNA reads as TGTGCCAGCTCACCCACAGGGTTAGATACGCAGTATTTT. Its protein is CASSPTGLDTQYF.

This chain links TRBV5-1 with TRBJ2-7, with TRBD2 matching over 7 bases. This CDR3 is built from 15 residues. Trimming at V came to 3 bases and at J to 0 bases, leaving 6 bases not matched to a gene. Germline loops: CDR1 SGHRS, CDR2 YFSETQ. CDR3 sequence: CASSSYGGNSYEQYF. The CDR3, as DNA: TGCGCCAGCAGCTCGTACGGGGGGAACTCCTACGAGCAGTACTTC.

This clonotype was seen a few times. The chain uses TRBV5-1 and TRBJ1-2, with 10 bases fitting TRBD1. The CDR3 sequence is 15 residues long. The ends lost 2 bases at V and 6 bases at J; junction bases unmatched: 7. Germline V gene sequence: CDR1 SGHRS, CDR2 YFSETQ. Here the CDR3 DNA reads TGCGCCAGCAGCTTTATGGACAGGGGGGAGGATGGCTACACCTTC. This sequence encodes CASSFMDRGEDGYTF.

CDR3 amino acids: CSARRQYITGPPEEYF. DNA for the CDR3: TGCAGTGCTAGACGACAGTATATAACCGGGCCCCCGGAGGAGTACTTC. The chain carries TRBV20-1 and TRBJ2-7, with D perhaps matching TRBD1 or TRBD2 (5 bases each). The CDR3 extends over 16 amino acids. The V end lost 2 bases, the J end lost 11 bases, and 28 bases lay between the germline ends. CDR1 is DFQATT, CDR2 SNEGSKA, per germline (reference sequence).

This clonotype was observed a handful of times. The chain has TRBV20-1 and TRBJ2-7, with TRBD2 matching 11 bases. CDR3 length: 15 amino acids. Germline assignment: CDR1 DFQATT and CDR2 SNEGSKA (reference sequence). Germline trimming cut 8 bases from V and 2 bases from J; bases unmatched to any gene: 11. The DNA for the CDR3 is TGCAGTATAGGGCCCGGGACTAGCGGTACCTACGAGCAGTACGTC. It specifies CSIGPGTSGTYEQYV.

This clonotype showed up just a few times. The J gene is TRBJ2-7, the V gene TRBV7-6, with 11 bases aligning to TRBD1. The germline CDR1 and CDR2 sequences are SGHVS and FNYEAQ. The CDR3 contains 16 residues. V lost 1 base to trimming and J lost 3 bases; unmatched junction nucleotides: 5. CDR3 bases: TGTGCCAGCAGCTTAGGGGGACAGGGGGTTTTCTACGAGCAGTACTTC. Amino acid sequence: CASSLGGQGVFYEQYF.

The table lists this clonotype with many counts. V usage is TRBV12-3 or TRBV12-4 and J usage is TRBJ2-3, with 9 nucleotides matching TRBD1. With V trimmed by 10 bases and J by 6 bases, 17 bases remained unmatched. The CDR3 length is 16 residues. This CDR3 reads CATAFLWGQGWDTQYF. The CDR3, as DNA: TGTGCCACTGCATTTTTGTGGGGACAGGGTTGGGATACGCAGTATTTT.

This clonotype was found a few times. This chain joins TRBV5-1 and TRBJ2-2; D is undetermined. CDR3 length: 14 residues. In germline, CDR1 is SGHRS, CDR2 YFSETQ. The germline V and J ends were trimmed by 4 bases and 7 bases, with 14 bases remaining between them. CDR3 DNA sequence: TGCGCCAGCAGCCCACGGACCGAGGACGGGGAGCTGTTTTTT. Amino acid sequence: CASSPRTEDGELFF.

This rearrangement joins TRBV11-2 to TRBJ2-5; no firm D call. This CDR3 comprises 13 residues. The V gene lost 7 bases and the J gene lost 1 base, with 10 bases spanning the gap. The germline V gene encodes CDR1 SGHAT and CDR2 FQNNGV. CDR3 residues: CASTSGRQETQYF. The CDR3 DNA sequence: TGTGCCAGCACCTCCGGACGCCAAGAGACCCAGTACTTC.